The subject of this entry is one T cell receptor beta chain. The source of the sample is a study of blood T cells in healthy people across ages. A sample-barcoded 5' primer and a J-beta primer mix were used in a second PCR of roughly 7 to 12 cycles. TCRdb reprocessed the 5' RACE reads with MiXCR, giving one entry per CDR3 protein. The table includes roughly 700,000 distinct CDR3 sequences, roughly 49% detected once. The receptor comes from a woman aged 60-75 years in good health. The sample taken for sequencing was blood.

The DNA for the CDR3 is TGTGCCAGCAGCTTACTACTGACAGGGTCCTACGAGCAGTACTTC. Its translation: CASSLLLTGSYEQYF. The V and J genes are TRBV11-1 and TRBJ2-7; the match to TRBD1 covers 7 bases. There are 15 residues in the CDR3. Germline values: CDR1 SGHAT, CDR2 FQDESV (reference sequence). J gave up 1 base and V 2 bases, and 5 bases lay outside the gene matches.